What follows are 32 T cell receptor beta chains derived from one specimen sequenced in a study of shared clonotypes between healthy human individuals. Measured with immunoSEQ multiplex PCR; TCRdb has only the in-frame clones, and not every one. Among about 1 million clones listed, around four fifths were seen once. Sequencing was done on a sample of memory CD4+ T cells sorted from blood. The subset is: CD45RA-negative fraction. The receptors derive from a man younger than 30 in good health.

The rearrangement uses TRBV11-1 and TRBJ2-5, with D possibly matching TRBD1 (6 bases). V was clipped by 6 bases and J by 13 bases, with 18 bases between them. The CDR3 extends over 12 amino acids. Looked up from germline, CDR1 is SGHAT and CDR2 is FQDESV (reference sequence). For the CDR3, the DNA is TGTGCCAGCAGTCCCCAGACCGGGACATCGTACTTC. Amino acids: CASSPQTGTSYF.

The J gene is TRBJ1-4, the V gene TRBV10-3; 9 bases fit TRBD1. The germline gives CDR1 ENHRY, CDR2 SYGVKD. The junction had 2 bases not matched to a gene; V was cut back by 6 bases and J by 3 bases. The CDR3 totals 14 residues. The CDR3 loop is CAIRGQGANEKLFF. Here the CDR3 DNA reads TGTGCCATCAGGGGACAGGGCGCTAATGAAAAACTGTTTTTT.

The chain combines TRBV30 with TRBJ1-3, with D hard to call. V was shortened by 3 bases and J by 8 bases, with 14 bases between the two germline ends. Germline CDR1 is GTSNPN and CDR2 is SVGIG (reference sequence). The CDR3 loop spans 13 amino acids. The CDR3 DNA reads as TGTGCCTGGAGCCGCGGAACGGGCGACACCATATATTTT. It codes for CAWSRGTGDTIYF.

The chain recombines TRBV14 with TRBJ1-4; D gene ambiguous. Trimming left V 1 base short and J 3 bases short, with 9 bases between. Germline-derived CDR1 and CDR2 are SGHDN and FVKESK. The CDR3 is made up of 15 amino acids. The CDR3 DNA follows: TGTGCCAGCAGCCAAGCTACCGCTCCTAATGAAAAACTGTTTTTT. This translates into CASSQATAPNEKLFF.

This clone has more than one count but fewer than ten. The chain uses TRBV4-1 and TRBJ1-1; D not certain. Germline V lookup: CDR1 MGHRA, CDR2 YSYEKL. This CDR3 has 13 amino acids. The V and J ends lost 1 base and 3 bases respectively, with 6 bases between them. CDR3 amino acids: CASSQAFYTEAFF. The CDR3 DNA reads as TGCGCCAGCAGCCAAGCCTTTTACACTGAAGCTTTCTTT.

The chain has TRBV5-1 and TRBJ2-7; D is possibly TRBD2 (7 bases). V was shortened by 0 bases and J by 2 bases, with 12 bases between the two germline ends. This CDR3 has 15 amino acids. Per germline, CDR1 SGHRS and CDR2 YFSETQ. CDR3 in DNA: TGCGCCAGCAGCTTGGACAGGGAGGGAGCCTACGAGCAGTACTTC. Translation: CASSLDREGAYEQYF. Filled out from reference TRBV5-1 and TRBJ2-7, the complete variable domain reads KAGVTQTPRYLIKTRGQQVTLSCSPISGHRSVSWYQQTPGQGLQFLFEYFSETQRNKGNFPGRFSGRQFSNSRSEMNVSTLELGDSALYLCASSLDREGAYEQYFGPGTRLTVT.

J is TRBJ2-7 and V is TRBV6-1; perhaps D is TRBD1 or TRBD2 (5 bases each). With 8 bases removed from V and 3 bases from J, the gap between germline ends came to 14 bases. This CDR3 is built from 13 residues. Germline lookup yields CDR1 MNHNS and CDR2 SASEGT. The CDR3 DNA follows: TGTGCCAGCTGGGACCCCAGGGACTACGAGCAGTACTTC. Amino acid sequence: CASWDPRDYEQYF.

This CDR3 reads CASSVTFYGYTF. CDR3 DNA sequence: TGTGCCAGCAGTGTCACATTCTATGGCTACACCTTC. The chain recombines TRBV2 with TRBJ1-2; D remains ambiguous. This CDR3 has 12 amino acids. The germline gives CDR1 SNHLY, CDR2 FYNNEI. V shed 4 bases and J shed 4 bases, with 7 bases lying between them.

Concerning this clone itself: Other DNA sequences in the sample encode the same CDR3. The chain links TRBV7-2 to TRBJ1-5, with D uncertain. The germline V and J ends were trimmed by 0 bases and 4 bases, with 4 bases remaining between them. CDR3 size: 13 residues. The germline gives CDR1 SGHTA, CDR2 FQGNSA. CDR3 in amino acids: CASSLADNQPQHF. The DNA for the CDR3 is TGTGCCAGCAGCTTAGCTGATAATCAGCCCCAGCATTTT. The full variable domain, with the rest looked up from reference TRBV7-2 and TRBJ1-5, is GAGVSQSPSNKVTEKGKDVELRCDPISGHTALYWYRQSLGQGLEFLIYFQGNSAPDKSGLPSDRFSAERTGGSVSTLTIQRTQQEDSAVYLCASSLADNQPQHFGDGTRLSIL.

The J gene is TRBJ2-3, the V gene TRBV6-6, with D possibly matching TRBD1 (7 bases). Germline V gene sequence: CDR1 MNHNY, CDR2 SVGAGI (reference sequence). The CDR3 runs to 14 residues. The V end lost 6 bases, the J end lost 3 bases, and 13 bases lay between the germline ends. The CDR3 reads CASRPQGRTDTQYF. The CDR3 nucleotides read TGTGCCAGCAGACCACAGGGGAGGACAGATACGCAGTATTTT.

This chain connects TRBV2 to TRBJ2-3, with D hard to call. Between the trimmed V and J ends, which lost 5 bases and 0 bases, there was a span of 9 bases. Germline-derived CDR1 and CDR2 are SNHLY and FYNNEI. This CDR3 is 14 amino acids long. CDR3 amino acids: CASSPVSSTDTQYF. The CDR3 DNA reads TGTGCCAGCAGTCCGGTGTCTAGCACAGATACGCAGTATTTT.

The genes are TRBV2 and TRBJ1-6; weak D call: TRBD1 (5 bases). V was trimmed by 4 bases and J by 2 bases, leaving 6 bases between them. The germline gives CDR1 SNHLY, CDR2 FYNNEI. CDR3 length: 14 residues. Here the CDR3 reads CASSAGTYNSPLHF. DNA of the CDR3: TGTGCCAGCAGTGCAGGGACCTATAATTCACCCCTCCACTTT.

The CDR3 nucleotides are TGTGCCAGCTCACCATCGGGCCTAGCGGGAGTTTCAGATACGCAGTATTTT. Protein: CASSPSGLAGVSDTQYF. V gene TRBV18 combines with J gene TRBJ2-3, with 10 positions matching TRBD2. This CDR3 has 17 amino acids. Trimming at V came to 2 bases and at J to 4 bases, leaving 9 bases not matched to a gene. Germline V gives CDR1 KGHSH, CDR2 LQKENI.

This clone was picked up one time. This CDR3 reads CASSLSGGAGETQYF. The CDR3 DNA sequence: TGTGCCAGCAGCTTATCCGGGGGGGCCGGGGAGACCCAGTACTTC. The chain couples TRBV7-6 to TRBJ2-5, with 8 bases lining up with TRBD2. Trimming cost V 2 bases and J 5 bases; bases outside gene matches: 7. Germline values: CDR1 SGHVS, CDR2 FNYEAQ. This CDR3 is built from 15 residues.

This chain connects TRBV11-2 to TRBJ2-1, with a weak D call TRBD1 (5 bases). V gave up 5 bases and J gave up 7 bases, with 18 bases separating them. CDR1 and CDR2 from the germline V gene are SGHAT and FQNNGV. The CDR3 runs to 15 residues. In DNA form, the CDR3 reads TGTGCCAGCAGCCAAGACAGTCTAGTTAGAAATGAGCAGTTCTTC. Translating gives CASSQDSLVRNEQFF.

The rearrangement uses TRBV2 and TRBJ2-3; 9 bases fit TRBD2. V lost 9 bases to trimming and J lost 4 bases; unmatched junction nucleotides: 8. Looked up from germline, CDR1 is SNHLY and CDR2 is FYNNEI. CDR3 size: 14 residues. The CDR3 loop reads CARTRGLASDTQYF. The CDR3 DNA follows: TGTGCCAGGACCAGGGGACTAGCATCAGATACGCAGTATTTT. The full variable domain, completed using reference TRBV2 and TRBJ2-3, is EPEVTQTPSHQVTQMGQEVILRCVPISNHLYFYWYRQILGQKVEFLVSFYNNEISEKSEIFDDQFSVERPDGSNFTLKIRSTKLEDSAMYFCARTRGLASDTQYFGPGTRLTVL.

This chain joins TRBV7-2 and TRBJ2-7; D remains ambiguous. Germline V gene sequence: CDR1 SGHTA, CDR2 FQGNSA. This CDR3 region has 14 residues. Trimming stripped 1 base from V and 5 bases from J, with 12 bases between. In nucleotides, the CDR3 is TGTGCCAGCAGCTTAGACCGTATAGTCCACGAGCAGTACTTC. Translated: CASSLDRIVHEQYF.

The chain couples TRBV19 to TRBJ2-6; no reliable D call. V was pared by 3 bases and J by 2 bases, with 8 bases between. Germline CDR1 and CDR2: LNHDA and SQIVND (reference sequence). This CDR3 is 15 amino acids long. CDR3: CASSIRQAGANVLTF. Here the CDR3 DNA reads TGTGCCAGTAGTATCCGGCAGGCTGGGGCCAACGTCCTGACTTTC.

The rearrangement links TRBV9 to TRBJ1-2; weak D call: TRBD1 (6 bases). The CDR3 length is 14 residues. The germline V and J ends were trimmed by 2 bases and 7 bases, with 15 bases remaining between them. Germline loops: CDR1 SGDLS, CDR2 YYNGEE. CDR3 protein: CASSVNQGLGGYTF. The CDR3 DNA sequence: TGTGCCAGCAGCGTGAACCAGGGGCTCGGTGGCTACACCTTC.

Only one count was recorded for this clone. This chain connects TRBV7-6 to TRBJ2-2, with 9 bases lining up with TRBD1. The CDR3 spans 18 residues. V was clipped by 3 bases and J by 2 bases; unmatched bases: 10. CDR1 and CDR2 from the germline V gene are SGHVS and FNYEAQ. The CDR3 region has the DNA TGTGCCAGCAGCTTCATGTTAACAGGGGGCTATAACACCGGGGAGCTGTTTTTT. Its translation is CASSFMLTGGYNTGELFF.

There are a few counts of this clone. This chain links TRBV7-9 with TRBJ2-7, with D maybe TRBD1 (6 bases). The V end lost 4 bases, the J end lost 10 bases, and 17 bases lay between the germline ends. The CDR3 has 13 residues. Looked up from germline, CDR1 is SEHNR and CDR2 is FQNEAQ (reference sequence). CDR3 DNA sequence: TGTGCCAGCAGCTGGGGACAAAGCTCGGTACAGTACTTC. The encoded protein is CASSWGQSSVQYF.

V and J are TRBV28 and TRBJ2-5; TRBD1 matches at 8 bases. CDR3 length equals 17 residues. Germline loops: CDR1 MDHEN, CDR2 SYDVKM. V shed 5 bases and J 7 bases; nucleotides not matched to a gene: 18. CDR3 nucleotide sequence: TGTGCCAGCAGTCCCTCCCCTGGGACAGGACATACAGGGACCCAGTACTTC. Its protein is CASSPSPGTGHTGTQYF.

The chain is built from TRBV19 and TRBJ2-7; the D call may be TRBD1 or TRBD2 (6 bases each). V gave up 5 bases and J gave up 4 bases, with 15 bases separating them. CDR1 and CDR2 from the germline V gene are LNHDA and SQIVND (reference sequence). The CDR3 spans 14 residues. CDR3 region: CASSQQGTLYEQYF. DNA for the CDR3: TGTGCCAGTAGTCAGCAGGGGACTCTTTACGAGCAGTACTTC.

As to this clone: Possible read error: a much larger clone is one base away. This chain uses TRBV6-6 with TRBJ1-3; D call uncertain. CDR3 length: 15 amino acids. CDR1 is MNHNY and CDR2 is SVGAGI in the germline V gene (reference sequence). Here the CDR3 reads CASNPPGSRGNAIYF. The CDR3 region has the DNA TGTGCCAGCAACCCACCGGGCTCCCGTGGAAACGCCATATATTTT.

This clone was seen more than once but under ten times. V gene TRBV7-2 combines with J gene TRBJ1-2; unclear D gene. Trimming left V 5 bases short and J 0 bases short, with 19 bases between. The CDR3 runs to 17 residues. Germline CDR1 and CDR2: SGHTA and FQGNSA. CDR3 loop: CASSPRTLATPNYGYTF. The CDR3 DNA is TGTGCCAGCAGCCCCCGGACGTTGGCAACCCCTAACTATGGCTACACCTTC. The full variable domain, in which reference TRBV7-2 and TRBJ1-2 provide the parts outside the CDR3, is GAGVSQSPSNKVTEKGKDVELRCDPISGHTALYWYRQSLGQGLEFLIYFQGNSAPDKSGLPSDRFSAERTGGSVSTLTIQRTQQEDSAVYLCASSPRTLATPNYGYTFGSGTRLTVV.

J is TRBJ1-6 and V is TRBV19, with TRBD1 matching 10 bases. Unmatched junction bases numbered 0, after V lost 5 bases and J lost 5 bases. From germline, CDR1 is LNHDA and CDR2 SQIVND (reference sequence). The CDR3 has 14 residues. CDR3 sequence reads: CASSGQGDNSPLHF. In DNA, the CDR3 is TGTGCCAGTAGTGGACAGGGGGATAATTCACCCCTCCACTTT.

A note on this clone: The sample has other DNA sequences that encode this CDR3 too. The V gene is TRBV5-1, the J gene TRBJ1-2; TRBD1 is a possible D gene (5 bases). V lost 2 bases and J lost 1, with 9 bases in between. The CDR3 contains 14 residues. From germline, CDR1 is SGHRS and CDR2 YFSETQ. This CDR3 reads CASSLGDGNYGYTF. The CDR3 DNA reads TGCGCCAGCAGCTTAGGGGACGGTAACTATGGCTACACCTTC.

CDR3: CASTRQALYEQYF. The CDR3 DNA follows: TGTGCCAGCACGAGACAAGCCCTCTACGAGCAGTACTTC. J is TRBJ2-7 and V is TRBV2, with unresolved D. The V gene lost 7 bases and the J gene lost 3 bases, with 13 bases spanning the gap. Germline values: CDR1 SNHLY, CDR2 FYNNEI. CDR3 length: 13 amino acids.

The V and J genes are TRBV7-2 and TRBJ2-5; the D is unclear. The CDR3 covers 13 residues. In germline, CDR1 is SGHTA, CDR2 FQGNSA. The V end was cut by 4 bases, the J end by 4 bases, with 10 bases between. The CDR3: CASSSARLETQYF. The CDR3 DNA sequence: TGTGCCAGCAGCTCGGCTAGACTAGAGACCCAGTACTTC.

The chain couples TRBV2 to TRBJ1-2; D gene uncertain. CDR1 and CDR2 from the germline V gene are SNHLY and FYNNEI. The CDR3 sequence is 14 residues long. V dropped 6 bases and J dropped 4 bases, with 15 bases sitting between them. The CDR3 DNA reads as TGTGCCAGCAGCGACGAAGGCTATGGCTATGGCTACACCTTC. Translated: CASSDEGYGYGYTF.

The chain links TRBV11-2 to TRBJ1-1; D is undetermined. Trimming pared 1 base from V and 3 bases from J, leaving 6 bases between. CDR3 length: 13 residues. Germline CDR1 reads SGHAT; CDR2 reads FQNNGV. CDR3 DNA sequence: TGTGCCAGCAGCTTAGTGCAGGACACTGAAGCTTTCTTT. This codes for CASSLVQDTEAFF.

The genes are TRBV19 and TRBJ1-5; the D gene is possibly TRBD1 (5 bases). Trimming shortened V by 6 bases and J by 5 bases, and 20 bases separated the two germline ends. The germline gives CDR1 LNHDA, CDR2 SQIVND (reference sequence). The CDR3 is 16 amino acids. The CDR3, as DNA: TGTGCCAGTAGCCCTGCGGTTAGGGGTCGGGATCAGCCCCAGCATTTT. This encodes CASSPAVRGRDQPQHF.